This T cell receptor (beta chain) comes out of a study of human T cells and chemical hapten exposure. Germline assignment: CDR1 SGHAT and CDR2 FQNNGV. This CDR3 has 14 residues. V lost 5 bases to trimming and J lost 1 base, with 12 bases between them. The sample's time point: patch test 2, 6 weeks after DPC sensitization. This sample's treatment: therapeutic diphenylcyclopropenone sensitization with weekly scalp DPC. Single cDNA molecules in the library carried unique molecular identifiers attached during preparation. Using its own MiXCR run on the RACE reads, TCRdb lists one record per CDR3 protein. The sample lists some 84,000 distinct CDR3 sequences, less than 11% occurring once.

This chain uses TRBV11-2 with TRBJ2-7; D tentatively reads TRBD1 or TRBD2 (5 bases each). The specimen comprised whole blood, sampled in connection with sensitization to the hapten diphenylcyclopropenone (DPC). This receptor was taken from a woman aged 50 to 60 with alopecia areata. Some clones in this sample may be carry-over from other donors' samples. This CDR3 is CASSRDPGSYEQYF. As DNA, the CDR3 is TGTGCCAGCAGCCGGGACCCAGGTTCCTACGAGCAGTACTTC. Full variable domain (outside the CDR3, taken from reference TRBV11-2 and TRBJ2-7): EAGVAQSPRYKIIEKRQSVAFWCNPISGHATLYWYQQILGQGPKLLIQFQNNGVVDDSQLPKDRFSAERLKGVDSTLKIQPAKLEDSAVYLCASSRDPGSYEQYFGPGTRLTVT.